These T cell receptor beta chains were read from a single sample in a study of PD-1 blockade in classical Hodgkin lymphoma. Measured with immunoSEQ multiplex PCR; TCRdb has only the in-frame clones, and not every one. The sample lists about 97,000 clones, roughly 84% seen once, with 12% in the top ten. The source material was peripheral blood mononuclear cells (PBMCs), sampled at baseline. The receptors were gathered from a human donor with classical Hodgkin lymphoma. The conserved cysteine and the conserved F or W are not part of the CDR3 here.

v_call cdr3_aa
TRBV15 ATSRGQGEEPQH
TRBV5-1 ASSLLSGNPGDTQY
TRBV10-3 AISPDSTDTQY
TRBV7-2 ASSLTLVGNTEAF
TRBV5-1 ASRPTTGVGYGYT
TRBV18 ASSPQSSGANVLT
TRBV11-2 ASSSPGTSLEQY
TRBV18 ASSPPSSGILHEQY
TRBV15 ATSRDPGDEQF
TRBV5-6 ATSQANYGYT
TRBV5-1 ASRQNTEAF
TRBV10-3 AISTQGNEAF